This T cell receptor (beta chain) was recorded in a study of T cells in women clearing cervical HPV infection. About the research overall: Case blood was drawn when the lesion was first found; control blood after infection became undetectable.

The CDR3 is 17 amino acids. V lost 1 base, J lost 0 bases, and 12 bases lay in between. In germline, CDR1 is MNHNS, CDR2 SASEGT. Study-wide results and caveats: CIN3+ cases had significantly higher TCR richness than controls; evenness did not differ.

Turning to this clone: The antigen is unknown. The read terminates 3 residues before the CDR3 end, so the remaining end is supplied by the germline J gene.

All donors had a single incident cervical HPV16 infection, not prevalent. Some clones are missing from TCRdb's copy, which holds only in-frame ones; the method was immunoSEQ multiplex PCR. Its table records about 20,000 clones. The specimen was blood buffy coat. The genes are TRBV6-1 and TRBJ1-4, with a tentative D call TRBD1 (5 bases). The clonotype comes from a woman between 18 and 70 years old with a cervical HPV16 infection that either progressed to CIN3+ or cleared (not recorded which). Incomplete CDR3 DNA: TGTGCCAGCAGTGAAGGATCGGTCAGGGCAACTAATGAAAAA. Residues: CASSEGSVRATNEK. The entire CDR3 reads CASSEGSVRATNEKLFF.